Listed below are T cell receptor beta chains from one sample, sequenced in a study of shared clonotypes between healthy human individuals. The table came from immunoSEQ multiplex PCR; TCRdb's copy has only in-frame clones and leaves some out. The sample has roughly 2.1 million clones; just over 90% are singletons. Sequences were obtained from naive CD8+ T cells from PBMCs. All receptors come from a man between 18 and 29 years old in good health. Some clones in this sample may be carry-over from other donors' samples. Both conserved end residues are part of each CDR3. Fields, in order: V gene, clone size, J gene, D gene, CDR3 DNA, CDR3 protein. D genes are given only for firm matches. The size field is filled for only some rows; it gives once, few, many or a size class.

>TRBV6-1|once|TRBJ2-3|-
TGTGCCAGCAGGAACGGCGGGTCTAGCACAGATACGCAGTATTTT
CASRNGGSSTDTQYF
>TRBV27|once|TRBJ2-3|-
TGTGCCAGCAGTTGGGTCTACGGCACAGATACGCAGTATTTT
CASSWVYGTDTQYF
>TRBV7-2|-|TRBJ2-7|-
TGTGCCAGCAGCGGACCCCGAGCCTACGAGCAGTACTTC
CASSGPRAYEQYF
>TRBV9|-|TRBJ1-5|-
TGTGCCAGCGGAACAGGGTTTAGCAATCAGCCCCAGCATTTT
CASGTGFSNQPQHF
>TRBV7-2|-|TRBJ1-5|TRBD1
TGTGCCAGCAGCTTATTTGAGACAGGGCGCAGCAATCAGCCCCAGCATTTT
CASSLFETGRSNQPQHF
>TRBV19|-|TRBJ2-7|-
TGTGCCAGTAGTATAGGTTACTCCTACGAGCAGTACTTC
CASSIGYSYEQYF
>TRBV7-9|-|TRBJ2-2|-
TGTGCCAGCAGTCTCGGGGAGCTGTTTTTT
CASSLGELFF
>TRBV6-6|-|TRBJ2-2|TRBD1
TGTGCCAGCCATGGTCGGGACAGGGTCAACGGGGAGCTGTTTTTT
CASHGRDRVNGELFF
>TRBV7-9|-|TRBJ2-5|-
TGTGCCAGCAGCCCACCGGTTGGGGGGGGCGTTCAGTACTTC
CASSPPVGGGVQYF
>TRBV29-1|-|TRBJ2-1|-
TGCAGTATTAACGGCGGGGGCGATGAGCAGTTCTTC
CSINGGGDEQFF
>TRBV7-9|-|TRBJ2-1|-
TGTGCCAGCAGCTATGATTGGTGGCAGTTCTTC
CASSYDWWQFF
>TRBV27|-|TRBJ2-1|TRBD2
TGTGCCAGCAGTTTATTGGGACTAGCGGGGTACAATGAGCAGTTCTTC
CASSLLGLAGYNEQFF
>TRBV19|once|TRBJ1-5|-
TGTGCCAGTAGACCCTCGGGGTTCAATCAGCCCCAGCATTTT
CASRPSGFNQPQHF
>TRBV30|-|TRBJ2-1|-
TGTGCCTGGAGTGTAAGCGTTAATGAGCAGTTCTTC
CAWSVSVNEQFF
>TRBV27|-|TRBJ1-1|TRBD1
TGTGCCAGCAGTCCGAGGACAGGGGAGACTGAAGCTTTCTTT
CASSPRTGETEAFF
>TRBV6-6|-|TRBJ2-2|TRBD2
TGTGCCAGCAGTTACTGGGAGCGGGAGGGGGCCGGGGAGCTGTTTTTT
CASSYWEREGAGELFF
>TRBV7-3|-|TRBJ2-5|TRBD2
TGTGCCAGCAGCTTATCCCCCGGGGGAGGGCAAGAGACCCAGTACTTC
CASSLSPGGGQETQYF
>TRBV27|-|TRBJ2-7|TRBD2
TGTGCCAGCAGTCCCTCTTGGGGGAGGGTTTCCTACGAGCAGTACTTC
CASSPSWGRVSYEQYF
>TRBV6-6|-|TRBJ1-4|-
TGTGCCAGCAGTTACTCGAAATGGTTACTTGAAAAACTGTTTTTT
CASSYSKWLLEKLFF
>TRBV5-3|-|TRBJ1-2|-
TGTGCCAGAGAGCGGTCCTTCTATGGCTACACCTTC
CARERSFYGYTF
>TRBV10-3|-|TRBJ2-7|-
TGTGCCATCGCGACACCTCCCTACGAGCAGTACTTC
CAIATPPYEQYF
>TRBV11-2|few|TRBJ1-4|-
TGTGCCAGCAGCTTAGCCCGGGAAAAACTGTTTTTT
CASSLAREKLFF
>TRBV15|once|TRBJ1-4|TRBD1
TGTGCCACCAGCTCCCGGACAGGGTCAGAAAAACTGTTTTTT
CATSSRTGSEKLFF
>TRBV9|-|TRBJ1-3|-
TGTGCCAGCAGCGTAGACAGAAACTCTGGAAACACCATATATTTT
CASSVDRNSGNTIYF
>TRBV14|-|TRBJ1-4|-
TGTGCCAGCAGCCAAGAACCAGGGAGTAGGGAAAAACTGTTTTTT
CASSQEPGSREKLFF
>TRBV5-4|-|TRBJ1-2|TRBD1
TGTGCCAGCAGCTTGGGGACAGGACGTATGACCCCCTATGGCTACACCTTC
CASSLGTGRMTPYGYTF
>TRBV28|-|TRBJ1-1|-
TGTGCCAGCAGTTCCCCGGTGCGGGGGAGAGTCACTGAAGCTTTCTTT
CASSSPVRGRVTEAFF
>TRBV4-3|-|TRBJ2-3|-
TGCGCCAGCAGCCAAGTCCCCGCGCTCCGGGGCACAGATACGCAGTATTTT
CASSQVPALRGTDTQYF
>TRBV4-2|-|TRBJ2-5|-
TGTGCCAGCAGCCAAGTGACTGGGGATTGGGAAGAGACCCAGTACTTC
CASSQVTGDWEETQYF
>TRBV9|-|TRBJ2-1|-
TGTGCCAGCAGCGAGACTGACTCCTACAATGAGCAGTTCTTC
CASSETDSYNEQFF
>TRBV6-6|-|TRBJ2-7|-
TGTGCCAGCAGTTATGGCTTCCCGTTTGGCGAGCAGTACTTC
CASSYGFPFGEQYF
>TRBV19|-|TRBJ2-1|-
TGTGCCAGTAGTACTCGCCAAGACGCGAACAATGAGCAGTTCTTC
CASSTRQDANNEQFF
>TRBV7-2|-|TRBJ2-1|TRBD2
TGTGCCAGCAGCTTAGACACTAGCGGGAGCACACACAATGAGCAGTTCTTC
CASSLDTSGSTHNEQFF
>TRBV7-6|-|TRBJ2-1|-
TGTGCCAGCAGCTTATACAGCGGTTCCTCCTACAATGAGCAGTTCTTC
CASSLYSGSSYNEQFF
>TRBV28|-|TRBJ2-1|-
TGTGCCAGCAGAATTGGGTCTGGGCTCCATGAGCAGTTCTTC
CASRIGSGLHEQFF
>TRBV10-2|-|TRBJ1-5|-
TGCGCCAGCAGCCCGGGAGGAAATCAGCCCCAGCATTTT
CASSPGGNQPQHF
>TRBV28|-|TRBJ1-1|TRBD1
TGTGCCAGCGCAAAACCAGGGGGAATTAACACTGAAGCTTTCTTT
CASAKPGGINTEAFF
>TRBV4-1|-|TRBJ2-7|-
TGCGCCAGCAGCCAAGTGACCCCTGGTGCGTACGAGCAGTACTTC
CASSQVTPGAYEQYF
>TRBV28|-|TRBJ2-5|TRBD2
TGTGCCAGCAGTCCACCGGGGGGGTGGGAACAAGAGACCCAGTACTTC
CASSPPGGWEQETQYF
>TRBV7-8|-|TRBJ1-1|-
TGTGCCAGCAGCCCGGGGAGGGCGGTTGTGAACACTGAAGCTTTCTTT
CASSPGRAVVNTEAFF